These T cell receptor beta chains were read from a single sample in a study of early T cells in non-severe SARS-CoV-2 infection. MiXCR, applied by TCRdb to the 5' RACE reads, yields one record per CDR3 protein. The sample holds 70,000 or so distinct CDR3 sequences; around 10% are singletons and the top ten take about 7.1%. Sample: whole blood, taken at baseline. All receptors derive from an adult who was a healthcare worker with PCR-confirmed SARS-CoV-2 infection or an uninfected control (not recorded which). CDR3s include the opening cysteine and the closing phenylalanine or tryptophan. D genes are given only for firm matches. Not all rows give a size; the values are once, few, many and, for expanded clones, a class.

v_call,d_call,j_call,clone_size,cdr3_aa,cdr3_nt
TRBV12-3/TRBV12-4,.,TRBJ1-2,many,CAISREVRVYGYTF,TGTGCCATCTCGCGTGAGGTTAGGGTCTATGGCTACACCTTC
TRBV13,.,TRBJ1-1,many,CASRFPGGTEAFF,TGTGCCAGCAGGTTCCCGGGGGGGACTGAAGCTTTCTTT
TRBV10-3,.,TRBJ1-3,few,CAISESWDSGNTIYF,TGTGCCATCAGTGAGTCGTGGGACTCTGGAAACACCATATATTTT
TRBV12-5,.,TRBJ1-1,many,CASGLGQDTEAFF,TGTGCTAGTGGTTTGGGACAGGACACTGAAGCTTTCTTT
TRBV7-9,.,TRBJ2-7,few,CASSLETGYEQYF,TGTGCCAGCAGCTTAGAGACAGGTTACGAGCAGTACTTC
TRBV11-2,TRBD1,TRBJ2-2,.,CASSPGTANTGELFF,TGTGCCAGCAGCCCAGGGACAGCGAACACCGGGGAGCTGTTTTTT
TRBV4-3,.,TRBJ1-1,.,CASSQGGPEAFF,TGCGCCAGCAGCCAGGGGGGCCCTGAAGCTTTCTTT
TRBV6-6,.,TRBJ2-3,many,CASSRGGALGTDTQYF,TGTGCCAGCAGCCGAGGGGGTGCATTGGGCACAGATACGCAGTATTTT
TRBV20-1,TRBD1,TRBJ2-2,.,CSAREPGQGVTGELFF,TGCAGTGCTAGAGAGCCGGGACAGGGGGTGACCGGGGAGCTGTTTTTT
TRBV6-1,TRBD1,TRBJ2-5,.,CASRDRGFSETQYF,TGTGCCAGCAGAGACAGGGGTTTTTCAGAGACCCAGTACTTC
TRBV10-3,.,TRBJ2-2,.,CAISESILGPDTGELFF,TGTGCCATCAGTGAGTCGATCCTAGGGCCAGACACCGGGGAGCTGTTTTTT
TRBV7-9,.,TRBJ1-2,.,CASSFSPVDGYTF,TGTGCCAGCAGCTTTTCCCCGGTGGATGGCTACACCTTC
TRBV27,.,TRBJ2-1,.,CASSFTSFDEQFF,TGTGCCAGCAGTTTTACCTCCTTCGATGAGCAGTTCTTC
TRBV7-3,.,TRBJ2-2,.,CASSPNAAANTGELFF,TGTGCCAGCAGCCCGAACGCAGCAGCGAACACCGGGGAGCTGTTTTTT
TRBV5-6,.,TRBJ2-1,.,CASSPDAWNNEQFF,TGTGCCAGCAGTCCAGACGCTTGGAACAATGAGCAGTTCTTC
TRBV20-1,.,TRBJ1-1,.,CSASLQNTEAFF,TGCAGTGCTAGCCTCCAGAACACTGAAGCTTTCTTT
TRBV7-9,TRBD1,TRBJ1-2,.,CASRAGDRDYGYTF,TGTGCCAGCAGAGCTGGGGACAGGGACTATGGCTACACCTTC
TRBV4-3,TRBD1,TRBJ1-6,many,CASSPDRDNSPLHF,TGCGCCAGCAGCCCCGACAGGGATAATTCACCCCTCCACTTT
TRBV12-3/TRBV12-4,.,TRBJ1-2,few,CASSDGPNYGYTF,TGTGCCAGCAGTGATGGTCCAAACTATGGCTACACCTTC
TRBV4-3,TRBD1,TRBJ1-1,.,CASSQDTATGGYF,TGCGCCAGCAGCCAGGATACCGCTACAGGGGGCTACTTT
TRBV3-1,.,TRBJ2-7,.,CASSQSYEQYF,TGTGCCAGCAGTCAGTCTTACGAGCAGTACTTC
TRBV7-9,TRBD2,TRBJ2-3,.,CASSSTLGLAVTSTDTQYF,TGTGCCAGCAGCTCTACCCTCGGACTAGCGGTAACTAGCACAGATACGCAGTATTTT
TRBV7-2,.,TRBJ2-5,.,CASSLAGYQETQYF,TGTGCCAGCAGCTTAGCAGGGTACCAAGAGACCCAGTACTTC
TRBV29-1,.,TRBJ1-5,.,CSVLRLLSNQPQHF,TGCAGCGTTTTGAGACTTCTTAGCAATCAGCCCCAGCATTTT
TRBV10-3,.,TRBJ2-1,many,CATSDGSSYNEQFF,TGTGCCACCTCGGACGGGAGCTCCTACAATGAGCAGTTCTTC
TRBV4-1,.,TRBJ2-1,many,CASSQDPRTNNEQFF,TGCGCCAGCAGCCAAGATCCCCGGACTAACAATGAGCAGTTCTTC
TRBV18,TRBD2,TRBJ2-1,many,CASSLSGAATNEQFF,TGTGCCAGCTCACTCAGCGGGGCGGCCACCAATGAGCAGTTCTTC
TRBV2,TRBD2,TRBJ2-5,many,CASSEGLAGGVQETQYF,TGTGCCAGCAGTGAAGGGCTAGCGGGGGGCGTCCAAGAGACCCAGTACTTC
TRBV5-1,.,TRBJ2-6,.,CASSLLGGGANVLTF,TGCGCCAGCAGCTTGTTAGGAGGTGGGGCCAACGTCCTGACTTTC
TRBV7-2,.,TRBJ1-5,few,CASSSRFNQPQHF,TGTGCCAGCAGCTCTAGATTTAATCAGCCCCAGCATTTT
TRBV7-2,TRBD2,TRBJ2-1,many,CASSSGTSGGEQFF,TGTGCCAGCAGCTCCGGGACTAGCGGTGGGGAGCAGTTCTTC
TRBV12-5,.,TRBJ2-7,many,CASGVSGTSREQYF,TGTGCTAGTGGTGTGTCCGGGACCTCTAGAGAGCAGTACTTC
TRBV9,.,TRBJ2-3,.,CASSVGPQGLAGDTQYF,TGTGCCAGCAGCGTAGGACCTCAGGGGCTCGCGGGAGATACGCAGTATTTT
TRBV7-2,.,TRBJ2-5,few,CASSNDLRQGAETQYF,TGTGCCAGCAGCAACGACCTGCGTCAGGGAGCCGAGACCCAGTACTTC
TRBV4-1,TRBD1,TRBJ2-1,many,CASSPTGSLGNEQFF,TGCGCCAGCAGCCCGACAGGGAGCCTGGGGAATGAGCAGTTCTTC
TRBV7-2,TRBD2,TRBJ2-3,few,CASSFLPPRSVAGLYTDTQYF,TGTGCCAGCAGCTTCCTACCTCCCCGTTCGGTAGCGGGGTTATACACAGATACGCAGTATTTT
TRBV4-1,.,TRBJ2-6,.,CASSRAAFGNNVLTF,TGCGCCAGCAGCCGAGCGGCCTTCGGCAACAACGTCCTGACTTTC
TRBV7-8,.,TRBJ1-4,few,CASSLGRQTNEKLFF,TGTGCCAGCAGCTTAGGAAGGCAAACTAATGAAAAACTGTTTTTT
TRBV27,.,TRBJ1-2,many,CASSLRGGRGNGYTF,TGTGCCAGCAGTTTACGGGGGGGGCGAGGGAATGGCTACACCTTC
TRBV5-4,.,TRBJ2-7,many,CASSLVAGGASYEQYF,TGTGCCAGCAGCTTGGTCGCAGGGGGGGCCTCCTACGAGCAGTACTTC
TRBV7-8,.,TRBJ2-2,.,CASTRGQSTVGELFF,TGTGCCAGCACCCGCGGACAGTCAACGGTCGGGGAGCTGTTTTTT
TRBV7-2,TRBD2,TRBJ2-3,few,CASSLDGAGVADTQYF,TGTGCCAGCAGCTTAGACGGGGCGGGGGTAGCGGATACGCAGTATTTT
TRBV6-5,TRBD1,TRBJ1-4,few,CASSQTGVRGEKLFF,TGTGCCAGCAGTCAGACAGGGGTCAGAGGCGAAAAACTGTTTTTT
TRBV30,TRBD1,TRBJ2-1,many,CAWSSDRVDEQFF,TGTGCCTGGAGCAGCGACAGGGTTGATGAGCAGTTCTTC